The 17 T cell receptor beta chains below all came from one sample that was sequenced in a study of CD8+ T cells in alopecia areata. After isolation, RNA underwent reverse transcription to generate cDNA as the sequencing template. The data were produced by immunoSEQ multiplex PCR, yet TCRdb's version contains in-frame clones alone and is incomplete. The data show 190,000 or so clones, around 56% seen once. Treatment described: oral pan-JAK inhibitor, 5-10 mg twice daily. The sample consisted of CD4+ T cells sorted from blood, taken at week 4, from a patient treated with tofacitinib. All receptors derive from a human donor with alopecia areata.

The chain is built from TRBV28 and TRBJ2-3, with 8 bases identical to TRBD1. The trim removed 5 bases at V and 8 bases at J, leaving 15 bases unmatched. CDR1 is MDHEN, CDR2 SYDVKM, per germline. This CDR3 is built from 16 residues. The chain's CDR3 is CASSPRVGQGIVTQYF. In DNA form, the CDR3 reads TGTGCCAGCAGTCCCCGCGTAGGACAGGGAATCGTTACGCAGTATTTT.

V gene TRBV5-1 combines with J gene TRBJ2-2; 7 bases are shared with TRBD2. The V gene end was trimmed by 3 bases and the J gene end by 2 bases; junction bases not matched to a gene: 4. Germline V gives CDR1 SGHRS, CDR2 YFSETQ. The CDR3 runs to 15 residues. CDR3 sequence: CASSSRDYNTGELFF. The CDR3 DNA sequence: TGCGCCAGCAGCTCACGGGACTATAACACCGGGGAGCTGTTTTTT.

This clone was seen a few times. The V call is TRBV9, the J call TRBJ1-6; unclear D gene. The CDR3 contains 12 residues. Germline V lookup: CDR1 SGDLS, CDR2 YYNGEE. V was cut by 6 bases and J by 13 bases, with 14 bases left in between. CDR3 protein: CASKRPRCPLHF. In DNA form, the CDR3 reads TGTGCCAGCAAAAGACCCAGATGTCCCCTCCACTTT.

The CDR3 sequence is CASSLPGGTGHNEQFF. The CDR3 DNA reads TGTGCCAGCAGCTTGCCTGGAGGGACAGGGCACAATGAGCAGTTCTTC. V gene TRBV5-4 combines with J gene TRBJ2-1; 9 bases align to TRBD1. Per germline, CDR1 SGHNT and CDR2 YYREEE (reference sequence). V was pared by 1 base and J by 5 bases, with 7 bases of the junction left unmatched. The CDR3 covers 16 residues.

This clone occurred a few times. CDR3 sequence: CASSLDPVGETQYF. The CDR3 DNA reads TGTGCCAGCAGCTTAGATCCGGTGGGAGAGACCCAGTACTTC. J is TRBJ2-5 and V is TRBV11-2, with unresolved D. V shed 0 bases and J shed 4 bases, with 9 bases lying between them. In germline, CDR1 is SGHAT, CDR2 FQNNGV. CDR3 length equals 14 residues. Full variable domain (rest looked up from reference TRBV11-2 and TRBJ2-5): EAGVAQSPRYKIIEKRQSVAFWCNPISGHATLYWYQQILGQGPKLLIQFQNNGVVDDSQLPKDRFSAERLKGVDSTLKIQPAKLEDSAVYLCASSLDPVGETQYFGPGTRLLVL.

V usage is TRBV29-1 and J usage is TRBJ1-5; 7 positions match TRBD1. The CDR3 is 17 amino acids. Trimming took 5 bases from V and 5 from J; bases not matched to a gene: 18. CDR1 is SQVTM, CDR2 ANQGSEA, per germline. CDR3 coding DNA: TGCAGCGTTAGGCTCGGCGTAGGGGGCTGGAGGGATCAGCCCCAGCATTTT. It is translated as CSVRLGVGGWRDQPQHF.

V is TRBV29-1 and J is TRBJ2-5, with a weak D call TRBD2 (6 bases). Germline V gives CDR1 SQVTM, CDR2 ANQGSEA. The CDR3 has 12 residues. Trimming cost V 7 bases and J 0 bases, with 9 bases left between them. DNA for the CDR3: TGCAGCGACCGGGGGAACCAAGAGACCCAGTACTTC. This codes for CSDRGNQETQYF.

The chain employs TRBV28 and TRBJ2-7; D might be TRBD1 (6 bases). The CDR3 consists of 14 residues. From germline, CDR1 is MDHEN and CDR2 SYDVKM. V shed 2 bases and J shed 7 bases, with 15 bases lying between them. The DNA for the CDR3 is TGTGCCAGCAGTTTACAGGGGCCGCCTGGAGAGCAGTACTTC. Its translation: CASSLQGPPGEQYF.

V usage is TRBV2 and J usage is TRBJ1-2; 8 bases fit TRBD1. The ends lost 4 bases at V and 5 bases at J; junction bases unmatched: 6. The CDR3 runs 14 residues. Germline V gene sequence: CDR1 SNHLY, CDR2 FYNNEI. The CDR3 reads CASSALGTGYGYTF. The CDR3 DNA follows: TGTGCCAGCAGTGCCTTGGGGACAGGTTATGGCTACACCTTC. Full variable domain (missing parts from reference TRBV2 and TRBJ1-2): EPEVTQTPSHQVTQMGQEVILRCVPISNHLYFYWYRQILGQKVEFLVSFYNNEISEKSEIFDDQFSVERPDGSNFTLKIRSTKLEDSAMYFCASSALGTGYGYTFGSGTRLTVV.

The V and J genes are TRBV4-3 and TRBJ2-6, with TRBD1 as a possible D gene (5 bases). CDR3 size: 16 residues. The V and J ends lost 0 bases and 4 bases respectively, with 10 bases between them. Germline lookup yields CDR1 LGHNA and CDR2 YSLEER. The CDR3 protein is CASSQDKGLGANVLTF. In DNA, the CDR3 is TGCGCCAGCAGCCAAGATAAGGGGCTCGGGGCCAACGTCCTGACTTTC.

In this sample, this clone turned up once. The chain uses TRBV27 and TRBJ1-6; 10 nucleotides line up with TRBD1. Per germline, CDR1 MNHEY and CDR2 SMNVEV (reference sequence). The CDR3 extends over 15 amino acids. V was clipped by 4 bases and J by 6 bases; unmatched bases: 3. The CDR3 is CASSWDRGPNSPLHF. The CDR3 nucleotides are TGTGCCAGCAGTTGGGACAGGGGACCTAATTCACCCCTCCACTTT.

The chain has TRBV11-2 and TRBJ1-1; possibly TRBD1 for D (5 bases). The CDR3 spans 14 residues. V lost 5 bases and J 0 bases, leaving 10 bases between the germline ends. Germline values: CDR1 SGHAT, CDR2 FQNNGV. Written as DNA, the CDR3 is TGTGCCAGCAGCCCCAGGGATATGAACACTGAAGCTTTCTTT. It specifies CASSPRDMNTEAFF.

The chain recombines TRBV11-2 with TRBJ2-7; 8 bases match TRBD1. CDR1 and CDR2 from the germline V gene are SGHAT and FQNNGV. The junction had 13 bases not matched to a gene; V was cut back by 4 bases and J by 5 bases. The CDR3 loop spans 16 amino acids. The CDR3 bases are TGTGCCAGCAGCTCGCGTCGGACAGGGAGTAACGACGAGCAGTACTTC. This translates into CASSSRRTGSNDEQYF. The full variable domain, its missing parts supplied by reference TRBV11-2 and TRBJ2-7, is EAGVAQSPRYKIIEKRQSVAFWCNPISGHATLYWYQQILGQGPKLLIQFQNNGVVDDSQLPKDRFSAERLKGVDSTLKIQPAKLEDSAVYLCASSSRRTGSNDEQYFGPGTRLTVT.

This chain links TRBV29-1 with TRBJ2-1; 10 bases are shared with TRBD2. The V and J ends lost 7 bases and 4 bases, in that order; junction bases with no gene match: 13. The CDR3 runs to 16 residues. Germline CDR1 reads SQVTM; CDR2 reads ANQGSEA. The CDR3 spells CSDQSGTSATYNEQFF. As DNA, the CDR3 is TGCAGCGACCAGTCTGGGACTAGCGCCACGTACAATGAGCAGTTCTTC.

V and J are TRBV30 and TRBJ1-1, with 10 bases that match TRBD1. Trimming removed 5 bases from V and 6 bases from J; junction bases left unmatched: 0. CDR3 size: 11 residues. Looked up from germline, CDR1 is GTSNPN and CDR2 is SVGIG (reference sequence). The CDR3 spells CAWGQGAEAFF. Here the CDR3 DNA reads TGTGCCTGGGGACAGGGGGCTGAAGCTTTCTTT. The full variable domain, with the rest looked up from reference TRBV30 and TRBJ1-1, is SQTIHQWPATLVQPVGSPLSLECTVEGTSNPNLYWYRQAAGRGLQLLFYSVGIGQISSEVPQNLSASRPQDRQFILSSKKLLLSDSGFYLCAWGQGAEAFFGQGTRLTVV.

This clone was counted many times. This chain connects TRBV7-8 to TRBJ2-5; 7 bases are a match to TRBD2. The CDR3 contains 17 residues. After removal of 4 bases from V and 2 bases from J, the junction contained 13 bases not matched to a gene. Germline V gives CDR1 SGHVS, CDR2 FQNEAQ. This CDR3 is CASSSRTRGGGQETQYF. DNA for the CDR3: TGTGCCAGCAGCTCCCGGACTAGGGGAGGTGGGCAAGAGACCCAGTACTTC.

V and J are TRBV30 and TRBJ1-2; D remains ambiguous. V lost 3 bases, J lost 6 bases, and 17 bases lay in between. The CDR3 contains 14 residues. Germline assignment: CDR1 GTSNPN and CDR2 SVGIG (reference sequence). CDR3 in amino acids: CAWRDLSRQHGYTF. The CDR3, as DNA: TGTGCCTGGAGAGACTTGTCCCGTCAACATGGCTACACCTTC.